These 16 T cell receptor beta chains were all obtained from the same sample, sequenced in a study of cytomegalovirus exposure and HLA in healthy donors. Researchers ran the PCR with 60 Vbeta and 13 Jbeta primers. Repertoires were generated with immunoSEQ multiplex PCR, while TCRdb's copy carries only in-frame clones and drops some. The sample includes more than 90,000 clones, approximately 80% of them seen just once. What was sequenced was PBMCs. The receptors here all came from an older woman in good health and CMV-seronegative.

The rearrangement links TRBV2 to TRBJ2-2; 10 bases are shared with TRBD1. The V segment lost 5 bases and the J segment 6 bases; nucleotides outside the gene matches: 6. This CDR3 contains 15 residues. The germline V gene has CDR1 SNHLY and CDR2 FYNNEI. Here the CDR3 DNA reads TGTGCCAGCAGTTTAGACAGGGGGCGGGCCGGGGAGCTGTTTTTT. It encodes CASSLDRGRAGELFF.

This chain joins TRBV4-3 and TRBJ2-3; D is uncertain. The V end lost 0 bases, the J end lost 1 base, and 11 bases lay between the germline ends. The CDR3 totals 16 residues. Germline values: CDR1 LGHNA, CDR2 YSLEER. CDR3 in amino acids: CASSQDSPVGTDTQYF. As DNA, the CDR3 is TGCGCCAGCAGCCAAGATTCCCCAGTGGGCACAGATACGCAGTATTTT.

The V gene is TRBV5-1, the J gene TRBJ2-5, with D unclear. With the DNA end fitting TRBJ2-7 better, the J assignment may be wrong. The CDR3 loop spans 12 amino acids. Germline V gene lookup returns CDR1 SGHRS and CDR2 YFSETQ. The CDR3 DNA follows: TGCGCCAGCAGCTCAAAAGACTACGAGCAGTACTTC. This translates into CASSSKDYEQYF.

The genes are TRBV19 and TRBJ1-5; the D is unclear. Germline values: CDR1 LNHDA, CDR2 SQIVND (reference sequence). The CDR3 is 14 residues long. The V gene lost 11 bases and the J gene lost 3 bases, with 17 bases spanning the gap. In DNA form, the CDR3 reads TGTGCCCCGGCCCGGGAACTACTCAATCAGCCCCAGCATTTT. It encodes CAPARELLNQPQHF.

The chain carries TRBV11-2 and TRBJ2-7; 9 bases are shared with TRBD2. Germline lookup yields CDR1 SGHAT and CDR2 FQNNGV. The CDR3 contains 16 residues. V lost 0 bases to trimming and J lost 4 bases; unmatched junction nucleotides: 7. The CDR3 reads CASSLEVAGAGYEQYF. The CDR3, as DNA: TGTGCCAGCAGCTTAGAGGTAGCGGGAGCGGGTTACGAGCAGTACTTC.

The CDR3 protein is CASSLGDRATEAFF. CDR3 sequence (DNA): TGTGCCAGCAGCTTAGGTGACAGGGCCACTGAAGCTTTCTTT. The chain employs TRBV7-9 and TRBJ1-1, with 7 bases that match TRBD1. V gave up 1 base and J gave up 4 bases; unmatched junction bases: 3. CDR3 size: 14 residues. Germline lookup yields CDR1 SEHNR and CDR2 FQNEAQ (reference sequence).

The rearrangement uses TRBV5-4 and TRBJ2-5; D is possibly TRBD2 (5 bases). CDR3 length: 16 amino acids. Germline CDR1 is SGHNT and CDR2 is YYREEE (reference sequence). V gave up 3 bases and J gave up 3 bases, with 18 bases separating them. The CDR3 loop is CASSSRGRIRKETQYF. CDR3 sequence (DNA): TGTGCCAGCAGCTCGCGCGGGCGCATTCGCAAAGAGACCCAGTACTTC.

This clone occurred a few times. The chain combines TRBV4-3 with TRBJ1-2, with D perhaps matching TRBD1 (5 bases). This CDR3 has 15 residues. Germline-derived CDR1 and CDR2 are LGHNA and YSLEER. The germline V and J ends were trimmed by 0 bases and 5 bases, with 13 bases remaining between them. CDR3 loop: CASSQELHGGYGYTF. CDR3 DNA: TGCGCCAGCAGCCAAGAGCTCCACGGGGGATATGGCTACACCTTC.

This clone was counted a few times. The rearrangement joins TRBV11-2 to TRBJ1-3; D unclear. The CDR3 loop spans 18 amino acids. Per germline, CDR1 SGHAT and CDR2 FQNNGV. The germline V and J ends were trimmed by 5 bases and 0 bases, with 20 bases remaining between them. DNA of the CDR3: TGTGCCAGCAGCCTTAGTGCTCCCTCACTATTCTCTGGAAACACCATATATTTT. It is translated as CASSLSAPSLFSGNTIYF. Using reference TRBV11-2 and TRBJ1-3 for the parts outside the CDR3, the full variable domain is EAGVAQSPRYKIIEKRQSVAFWCNPISGHATLYWYQQILGQGPKLLIQFQNNGVVDDSQLPKDRFSAERLKGVDSTLKIQPAKLEDSAVYLCASSLSAPSLFSGNTIYFGEGSWLTVV.

This clone has just a few counts. V gene TRBV5-6 combines with J gene TRBJ2-7; 7 nucleotides align to TRBD1. The CDR3 runs 15 residues. Per the germline V gene, CDR1 is SGHDT and CDR2 is YYEEEE. V gave up 2 bases and J gave up 1 base; unmatched junction bases: 6. The CDR3 loop reads CASSFGTAGSYEQYF. CDR3 DNA: TGTGCCAGCAGCTTCGGGACAGCCGGATCCTACGAGCAGTACTTC.

The rearrangement links TRBV28 to TRBJ2-2; 10 bases fit TRBD1. Germline V CDR1 and CDR2: MDHEN, SYDVKM. V gave up 6 bases and J gave up 7 bases; unmatched junction bases: 5. This CDR3 comprises 14 residues. CDR3 DNA: TGTGCCAGCAGGCGACAGGGGGCGGACGGGGAGCTGTTTTTT. Amino acid sequence: CASRRQGADGELFF. Based on the CDR3 plus reference TRBV28 and TRBJ2-2, the full variable domain is DVKVTQSSRYLVKRTGEKVFLECVQDMDHENMFWYRQDPGLGLRLIYFSYDVKMKEKGDIPEGYSVSREKKERFSLILESASTNQTSMYLCASRRQGADGELFFGEGSRLTVL.

The CDR3 region is CASSFGTGGLGELFF. The CDR3 DNA reads TGCGCCAGCAGCTTCGGGACAGGGGGACTCGGGGAGCTGTTTTTT. J is TRBJ2-2 and V is TRBV5-1; the match to TRBD1 covers 11 bases. Germline CDR1 and CDR2: SGHRS and YFSETQ. The CDR3 runs to 15 residues. V was clipped by 2 bases and J by 7 bases; unmatched bases: 4.

This chain links TRBV4-1 with TRBJ1-2, with 9 bases matching TRBD1. Looked up from germline, CDR1 is MGHRA and CDR2 is YSYEKL. Unmatched junction bases numbered 12, after V lost 5 bases and J lost 8 bases. The CDR3 extends over 15 amino acids. CDR3 in amino acids: CASSSDGGQGRGYTF. The CDR3 region has the DNA TGCGCCAGCAGCTCCGACGGAGGACAGGGGAGAGGCTACACCTTC.

The J gene is TRBJ1-1, the V gene TRBV6-1; TRBD1 might be the D (6 bases). Germline V gives CDR1 MNHNS, CDR2 SASEGT. Trimming shortened V by 4 bases and J by 6 bases, and 15 bases separated the two germline ends. The CDR3 covers 14 residues. DNA of the CDR3: TGTGCCAGCAGTGCGACCGGACAGTTCCCTGAAGCTTTCTTT. Its protein product is CASSATGQFPEAFF.

This clone was observed once. J is TRBJ1-1 and V is TRBV19, with D hard to call. The length of the CDR3 is 13 residues. V lost 5 bases, J lost 1 base, and 8 bases lay in between. In germline, CDR1 is LNHDA, CDR2 SQIVND (reference sequence). The DNA of the CDR3 is TGTGCCAGTAGTTTTACAGAGAACACTGAAGCTTTCTTT. This gives the protein CASSFTENTEAFF. The variable domain in full, with the rest retrieved from reference TRBV19 and TRBJ1-1, is DGGITQSPKYLFRKEGQNVTLSCEQNLNHDAMYWYRQDPGQGLRLIYYSQIVNDFQKGDIAEGYSVSREKKESFPLTVTSAQKNPTAFYLCASSFTENTEAFFGQGTRLTVV.

The V gene is TRBV9, the J gene TRBJ2-3, with D hard to call. The V gene's germline CDR1 is SGDLS and CDR2 YYNGEE. The length of the CDR3 is 17 residues. V was clipped by 0 bases and J by 5 bases, with 19 bases between them. The CDR3 nucleotides are TGTGCCAGCAGCGTAGCAGATGTTTTAGCAGTGGGAGATACGCAGTATTTT. This sequence encodes CASSVADVLAVGDTQYF.